Following are 27 T cell receptor beta chains from one sample sequenced in a study of cytomegalovirus exposure and HLA in healthy donors (dated by TCRdb to the late 2010s). The library was built by means of the immunoSEQ multiplex PCR assay. For the multiplex PCR, a mixture combining 60 forward primers for TCR Vbeta segments and 13 reverse primers for TCR Jbeta segments was used. The table was pulled from immuneACCESS by TCRdb, which kept in-frame rearrangements only. Such tables lose some clones; where checked, under half of the loss comes from unresolved V genes, and the rest has no known cause. Within this sample are 130,000 or so clones, with about 61% of them counted one time only. The ten largest clonotypes hold about 2.6% of the sample. Material: PBMCs. Receptors originate from a woman aged 40 to 50 in good health and CMV-seronegative.

The chain recombines TRBV2 with TRBJ1-3; 9 bases map to TRBD1. Trimming at V came to 5 bases and at J to 2 bases, leaving 7 bases not matched to a gene. Germline values: CDR1 SNHLY, CDR2 FYNNEI. This CDR3 has 16 amino acids. The CDR3 loop reads CASSQNRQGAGNTIYF. Here the CDR3 DNA reads TGTGCCAGCAGTCAAAATAGACAGGGGGCTGGAAACACCATATATTTT.

Details on this clone: This CDR3 is also generated by other DNA sequences in the sample. The chain joins TRBV6-6 to TRBJ1-3; 10 bases line up with TRBD1. The length of the CDR3 is 15 residues. Trimming cost V 6 bases and J 5 bases; bases outside gene matches: 7. Germline lookup yields CDR1 MNHNY and CDR2 SVGAGI (reference sequence). CDR3 in amino acids: CASRLTGGGRNTIYF. CDR3 bases: TGTGCCAGCAGGCTGACAGGGGGCGGAAGAAACACCATATATTTT.

This clone was counted only a few times. The V and J genes are TRBV5-1 and TRBJ1-4, with 7 nucleotides matching TRBD1. Germline V gives CDR1 SGHRS, CDR2 YFSETQ. With V trimmed by 4 bases and J by 4 bases, 10 bases remained unmatched. The CDR3 runs to 16 residues. This CDR3 reads CASSPIPGQYNEKLFF. For the CDR3, the DNA is TGCGCCAGCAGCCCAATTCCGGGACAGTATAATGAAAAACTGTTTTTT.

CDR3 residues: CASRPSMAATGELFF. DNA of the CDR3: TGCGCCAGCAGACCCAGTATGGCGGCCACCGGGGAGCTGTTTTTT. J is TRBJ2-2 and V is TRBV4-1; D unclear. Per germline, CDR1 MGHRA and CDR2 YSYEKL. Deletions cut 6 bases from V and 4 bases from J, with 15 bases between. This CDR3 comprises 15 residues.

The chain combines TRBV4-2 with TRBJ1-2; D ambiguous. This CDR3 is 16 amino acids long. V lost 2 bases to trimming and J lost 3 bases, with 16 bases between them. Germline CDR1 and CDR2: LGHNA and YNFKEQ. CDR3 in DNA: TGTGCCAGCAGCCAACAATTAACAGCGGGAGACTATGGCTACACCTTC. Translated, it gives CASSQQLTAGDYGYTF.

This clone was recorded once. The gene calls are TRBV6-5 and TRBJ2-3; D call uncertain. The germline gives CDR1 MNHEY, CDR2 SVGAGI. This CDR3 spans 13 amino acids. DNA for the CDR3: TGTGCTCACAAGGCGCGGTCCACAGATACGCAGTATTTT. It specifies CAHKARSTDTQYF.

This clone was seen a handful of times. The J gene is TRBJ2-7, the V gene TRBV30; 9 bases map to TRBD1. The CDR3 is 15 residues long. Germline CDR1 GTSNPN, CDR2 SVGIG (reference sequence). V gave up 1 base and J gave up 3 bases; unmatched junction bases: 7. CDR3 nucleotide sequence: TGTGCCTGGAGTGCCGGGACAGGGTGGTTCTACGAGCAGTACTTC. Translating it yields CAWSAGTGWFYEQYF.

This clone was counted only a few times. V gene TRBV4-1 combines with J gene TRBJ1-1; 8 nucleotides align to TRBD1. Losses at the gene ends were 6 bases for V and 5 bases for J; bases not matched to a gene: 20. Germline CDR1 is MGHRA and CDR2 is YSYEKL. This CDR3 region has 18 residues. This chain's CDR3 is CASRRLFLPGQVGTEAFF. In nucleotides, the CDR3 is TGCGCCAGCAGACGATTGTTTCTTCCGGGACAGGTCGGGACTGAAGCTTTCTTT.

About this clone: At the DNA level, this CDR3 is encoded by other sequences in the same sample as well. The chain is built from TRBV27 and TRBJ1-5, with D perhaps matching TRBD1 (5 bases). Germline loops: CDR1 MNHEY, CDR2 SMNVEV (reference sequence). V was pared by 8 bases and J by 1 base, with 9 bases between. The CDR3 has 13 amino acids. The CDR3 DNA is TGTGCCAGCGGGCAGGGCAGCAATCAGCCCCAGCATTTT. Its translation: CASGQGSNQPQHF.

Only a few counts were recorded for this clone. J is TRBJ2-5 and V is TRBV6-1, with TRBD2 matching over 9 bases. Trimming removed 0 bases from V and 1 base from J; junction bases left unmatched: 6. The CDR3 runs to 17 residues. Looked up from germline, CDR1 is MNHNS and CDR2 is SASEGT. The CDR3 region is CASSEAVAGAFQETQYF. The DNA for the CDR3 is TGTGCCAGCAGTGAAGCGGTAGCGGGGGCCTTCCAAGAGACCCAGTACTTC.

About this clone itself: Within the sample, other DNA sequences also encode this same CDR3. The chain employs TRBV30 and TRBJ1-2; no firm D call. The CDR3 is 12 residues long. Per germline, CDR1 GTSNPN and CDR2 SVGIG (reference sequence). Trimming cost V 2 bases and J 0 bases, with 4 bases left between them. This chain's CDR3 is CAWSTANYGYTF. The CDR3 nucleotides are TGTGCCTGGAGTACAGCTAACTATGGCTACACCTTC.

This clone showed up just once. V and J are TRBV27 and TRBJ2-5, with D perhaps matching TRBD2 (6 bases). The CDR3 runs to 13 residues. Germline CDR1 and CDR2: MNHEY and SMNVEV (reference sequence). Trimming took off 3 bases at V and 2 bases at J, with 7 bases between the two ends. CDR3 in amino acids: CASSFRGQETQYF. CDR3 nucleotide sequence: TGTGCCAGCAGTTTTCGGGGGCAAGAGACCCAGTACTTC.

This clone appeared once. The chain carries TRBV30 and TRBJ1-5; TRBD1 aligns across 10 bases. V gave up 2 bases and J gave up 4 bases; unmatched junction bases: 8. The CDR3 has 16 residues. Germline V CDR1 and CDR2: GTSNPN, SVGIG (reference sequence). The CDR3 region is CAWSPLGQGGNQPQHF. Here the CDR3 DNA reads TGTGCCTGGAGTCCCCTCGGACAGGGGGGGAATCAGCCCCAGCATTTT. The entire variable domain, with the rest obtained from reference TRBV30 and TRBJ1-5, is as follows: SQTIHQWPATLVQPVGSPLSLECTVEGTSNPNLYWYRQAAGRGLQLLFYSVGIGQISSEVPQNLSASRPQDRQFILSSKKLLLSDSGFYLCAWSPLGQGGNQPQHFGDGTRLSIL.

This clone occurred a few times. CDR3 in amino acids: CASSRGQGGIKNIQYF. The DNA of the CDR3 is TGTGCCAGCAGTCGGGGACAGGGGGGTATCAAAAACATTCAGTACTTC. This chain uses TRBV2 with TRBJ2-4; 11 nucleotides match TRBD1. V shed 5 bases, J shed 3 bases, and the junction held 6 bases outside the gene matches. The CDR3 length is 16 residues. Germline assignment: CDR1 SNHLY and CDR2 FYNNEI.

The chain combines TRBV29-1 with TRBJ1-1; a possible D gene is TRBD1 (5 bases). Germline V lookup: CDR1 SQVTM, CDR2 ANQGSEA. The length of the CDR3 is 13 residues. V was shortened by 3 bases and J by 2 bases, with 10 bases between the two germline ends. CDR3: CSVDSGVNTEAFF. CDR3 nucleotide sequence: TGCAGCGTTGACTCGGGGGTTAACACTGAAGCTTTCTTT.

The rearrangement links TRBV6-1 to TRBJ1-4, with 10 bases matching TRBD1. CDR1 is MNHNS and CDR2 is SASEGT in the germline V gene. The V and J ends lost 8 bases and 7 bases, in that order; junction bases with no gene match: 4. CDR3 length equals 13 residues. The CDR3 reads CASGDRGGEKLFF. The DNA of the CDR3 is TGTGCCAGCGGGGACAGGGGTGGTGAAAAACTGTTTTTT.

The chain carries TRBV30 and TRBJ2-1; D ambiguous. The CDR3 runs 12 residues. Trimming left V 1 base short and J 7 bases short, with 8 bases between. The germline CDR1 and CDR2 sequences are GTSNPN and SVGIG (reference sequence). In DNA form, the CDR3 reads TGTGCCTGGAGTGATTCAGGAAATGAGCAGTTCTTC. Translating it yields CAWSDSGNEQFF.

This clone was seen only once. The chain recombines TRBV10-3 with TRBJ1-5; D is undetermined. Per the germline V gene, CDR1 is ENHRY and CDR2 is SYGVKD. V was trimmed by 0 bases and J by 8 bases, leaving 8 bases between them. The CDR3 is made up of 13 amino acids. CDR3 in DNA: TGTGCCATCAGTGAGTCCTTTCCGGAGCCCCAGCATTTT. It translates to CAISESFPEPQHF.

The genes are TRBV25-1 and TRBJ1-4, with TRBD1 identical over 8 bases. Germline trimming cut 4 bases from V and 7 bases from J; bases unmatched to any gene: 5. CDR1 and CDR2 (germline): MGHDK, SYGVNS. This CDR3 spans 14 amino acids. The DNA of the CDR3 is TGTGCCAGCAGTGCGGACAGGGAGGTTGAAAAACTGTTTTTT. Translating it yields CASSADREVEKLFF.

This chain links TRBV13 with TRBJ2-7; D may be TRBD1 (5 bases). The CDR3 has 15 amino acids. Germline V CDR1 and CDR2: PRHDT, FYEKMQ (reference sequence). V dropped 7 bases and J dropped 4 bases, with 20 bases sitting between them. CDR3 nucleotide sequence: TGTGCCAGCACCCCGTGGCAGGGCAGAACTTACGAGCAGTACTTC. Its protein product is CASTPWQGRTYEQYF.

The rearrangement links TRBV19 to TRBJ2-1, with 11 bases matching TRBD2. With 6 bases clipped from V and 10 bases from J, the junction kept 11 bases outside the gene matches. The V gene's germline CDR1 is LNHDA and CDR2 SQIVND (reference sequence). There are 15 residues in the CDR3. The CDR3 region is CASRPTSGGPREQFF. The CDR3 nucleotides read TGTGCCAGTAGACCTACTAGCGGGGGCCCCCGAGAGCAGTTCTTC.

The rearrangement links TRBV11-2 to TRBJ1-6, with TRBD1 identical over 7 bases. The CDR3 loop spans 15 amino acids. CDR1 SGHAT and CDR2 FQNNGV come from the germline V gene. J gave up 7 bases and V 3 bases, and 6 bases lay outside the gene matches. The DNA of the CDR3 is TGTGCCAGCAGCTTCGGTGACAGGGCGAATTCACCCCTCCACTTT. Protein sequence: CASSFGDRANSPLHF.

This clone came up once. The CDR3 is CASSLSGGSSYEQYF. The CDR3 DNA reads as TGTGCCAGCAGCTTGTCGGGGGGGAGCTCCTACGAGCAGTACTTC. The chain recombines TRBV7-9 with TRBJ2-7, with 8 bases aligning to TRBD2. CDR1 and CDR2 from the germline V gene are SEHNR and FQNEAQ (reference sequence). The V segment lost 3 bases and the J segment 0 bases; nucleotides outside the gene matches: 4. The CDR3 covers 15 residues.

The chain couples TRBV11-2 to TRBJ1-2; D possibly corresponds to TRBD1 (6 bases). This CDR3 has 13 amino acids. Deletions cut 5 bases from V and 4 bases from J, with 11 bases between. The germline V gene has CDR1 SGHAT and CDR2 FQNNGV. DNA of the CDR3: TGTGCCAGCAGCCCAGGGGCTGGCTATGGCTACACCTTC. It encodes CASSPGAGYGYTF.

The chain links TRBV27 to TRBJ2-2; 11 nucleotides agree with TRBD2. V gave up 4 bases and J gave up 6 bases; unmatched junction bases: 7. Germline V gene sequence: CDR1 MNHEY, CDR2 SMNVEV (reference sequence). This CDR3 contains 16 residues. The CDR3 DNA is TGTGCCAGCAGTTCAGGGACTAGCGGAAACGCCGGGGAGCTGTTTTTT. It is translated as CASSSGTSGNAGELFF.

V gene TRBV7-8 combines with J gene TRBJ2-5, with 7 bases aligning to TRBD1. Germline CDR1 and CDR2: SGHVS and FQNEAQ. V was clipped by 4 bases and J by 5 bases; unmatched bases: 19. The CDR3 length is 18 residues. The CDR3 nucleotides read TGTGCCAGCAGCTCCCGGAGAGGGGGCGCATTCTTGACGGAGACCCAGTACTTC. Translation: CASSSRRGGAFLTETQYF.

In this sample, this clone turned up a few times. CDR3 bases: TGTGCCAGCAGTTTACAGCCCCTTAGCGGGGGCACCCAGTACTTC. Translating it yields CASSLQPLSGGTQYF. The V call is TRBV28, the J call TRBJ2-5; 9 bases agree with TRBD2. The CDR3 is 15 amino acids. Germline CDR1 MDHEN, CDR2 SYDVKM. Germline trimming cut 2 bases from V and 8 bases from J; bases unmatched to any gene: 9.